Listed below are T cell receptor beta chains from one sample, sequenced in a study of T cell responses to AZD1222 COVID-19 vaccine. Sequencing was performed with immunoSEQ multiplex PCR; in TCRdb, only in-frame clones are kept and a portion is missing. This repertoire shows about 120,000 clones, around 90% found once; its top ten account for 18%. Sequenced material: peripheral blood, taken on day 0 of MenACWY control vaccination. These receptors all stem from an adult in good health. The CDR3 runs from the conserved cysteine through the conserved F or W. D genes are given only for firm matches. Where a row states a size, it is once, few, many or the class of an expanded clone; other rows omit it.

j_call | v_call | d_call | clone_size | cdr3_nt | cdr3_aa
TRBJ2-3 | TRBV6-6 | - | - | TGTGCCAGCAGTTACCTCGGGACCACAGATACGCAGTATTTT | CASSYLGTTDTQYF
TRBJ1-6 | TRBV2 | - | - | TGTGCCAGCGTGAGGAGCTCCTATAATTCACCCCTCCACTTT | CASVRSSYNSPLHF
TRBJ2-7 | TRBV4-1 | TRBD2 | - | TGCGCCAGCAGCCAAGAATGGGCTAGCGGGGGCTACGAGCAGTACTTC | CASSQEWASGGYEQYF
TRBJ1-1 | TRBV9 | - | - | TGTGCCAGCAGCGTAGGGTACGGGGGGAACACTGAAGCTTTCTTT | CASSVGYGGNTEAFF
TRBJ2-7 | TRBV9 | TRBD2 | - | TGTGCCAGCGGGCGGGAGGGGTACGAGCAGTACTTC | CASGREGYEQYF
TRBJ2-7 | TRBV5-6 | TRBD1 | - | TGTGCCAGCAGCTCCGGGACAGGGAACCACGAGCAGTACTTC | CASSSGTGNHEQYF
TRBJ2-7 | TRBV12-3/TRBV12-4 | TRBD1 | few | TGTGCCAGCAGAACACAGGGGGCCTACGAGCAGTACTTC | CASRTQGAYEQYF
TRBJ1-1 | TRBV14 | - | - | TGTGCCAGCAGCACCCGGACAGTCGTGATCTTT | CASSTRTVVIF
TRBJ2-3 | TRBV5-1 | TRBD2 | - | TGCGCCAGCAGCGTGGCAGCGGGAGGGCGGACAGATACGCAGTATTTT | CASSVAAGGRTDTQYF
TRBJ1-5 | TRBV27 | - | once | TGTGCCAGCAGCCCTATGGTAGAGGGGAGTCAGCCCCAGCATTTT | CASSPMVEGSQPQHF
TRBJ2-1 | TRBV13 | - | - | TGTGCCAGCAGCTTAACAGGGGAGCAGTTCTTC | CASSLTGEQFF
TRBJ1-4 | TRBV12-3/TRBV12-4 | - | - | TGTGCCAGCAGGCCTCGGCGGCGGGAACTGTTTTTT | CASRPRRRELFF
TRBJ1-2 | TRBV6-5 | - | - | TGTGCCAGCAGTTACGATACTAACTATGGCTACACCTTC | CASSYDTNYGYTF
TRBJ1-3 | TRBV30 | - | - | TGTGCCTGGAGTGGACAGAGACGAAACACCATATATTTT | CAWSGQRRNTIYF
TRBJ2-5 | TRBV19 | - | - | TGTGCCAGTAGTATTTCACATACGGGGAAGACCCAGTACTTC | CASSISHTGKTQYF
TRBJ1-5 | TRBV3-1/TRBV3-2 | TRBD1 | - | TGTGCCAGCAGCCAGGGGACAGGGGGCAATCAGCCCCAGCATTTT | CASSQGTGGNQPQHF
TRBJ2-1 | TRBV3-1/TRBV3-2 | - | - | TGTGCCAGCAGCCATCCCGCTGGAGCGGAAAGCTCCTACAATGAGCAGTTCTTC | CASSHPAGAESSYNEQFF
TRBJ1-1 | TRBV4-1 | - | - | TGCGCCAGCAGCCATCCCCCCATCACGGGGGGCATGAACACTGAAGCTTTCTTT | CASSHPPITGGMNTEAFF
TRBJ1-2 | TRBV15 | - | - | TGTGCCACCAGCAAAGAATGGAACTATGGCTACACCTTC | CATSKEWNYGYTF
TRBJ1-4 | TRBV5-5 | - | - | TGTGCCAGCAGCCCGGGGTCAACTAATGAAAAACTGTTTTTT | CASSPGSTNEKLFF
TRBJ1-1 | TRBV5-1 | - | once | TGCGCCAGCAGCTTTGCAGGGTTGACTGAAGCTTTCTTT | CASSFAGLTEAFF
TRBJ1-3 | TRBV30 | - | - | TGTGCCTGGGGAGGTCAATGGGGAAACACCATATATTTT | CAWGGQWGNTIYF
TRBJ1-5 | TRBV19 | TRBD1 | - | TGTGCCAGTAGTGCGGACAGGGGAAATCCGCCCCAGCATTTT | CASSADRGNPPQHF
TRBJ2-7 | TRBV19 | - | once | TGTGCCAGTAGTTCACACGAACGGGCCTACGAGCAGTACTTC | CASSSHERAYEQYF
TRBJ2-5 | TRBV10-2 | TRBD2 | - | TGCGCCAGCAAGATTTTGGGACTAGCGGCACAAGAGACCCAGTACTTC | CASKILGLAAQETQYF
TRBJ2-3 | TRBV19 | - | - | TGTGCCAGTAGTACGGAACACTATACGCAGTATTTT | CASSTEHYTQYF
TRBJ1-2 | TRBV30 | - | - | TGTGCCTGGAGTGATCCTGGGTGGTTGGGGTATGGCTACACCTTC | CAWSDPGWLGYGYTF
TRBJ2-7 | TRBV4-1 | TRBD2 | once | TGCGCCAGCAGCCAAGTGTTTAGCGGGGCCTTATACGAGCAGTACTTC | CASSQVFSGALYEQYF
TRBJ2-2 | TRBV28 | - | - | TGTGCCAGCAGCCGTCGACAAATCCGTGGGGAGCTGTTTTTT | CASSRRQIRGELFF
TRBJ1-3 | TRBV28 | TRBD1 | - | TGTGCCAGCAGTTCCCTTGGACAGGGGCCTCGAGGAAACACCATATATTTT | CASSSLGQGPRGNTIYF
TRBJ2-3 | TRBV5-4 | TRBD2 | once | TGTGCCAGCAGCCCCCCAAACGGGAGGGCCACAGATACGCAGTATTTT | CASSPPNGRATDTQYF
TRBJ2-1 | TRBV28 | - | - | TGTGCCAGCAGTTTAAGGGTAGTCTCATATGAGCAGTTCTTC | CASSLRVVSYEQFF
TRBJ2-7 | TRBV19 | TRBD2 | - | TGTGCCAGTAGTATCCCGACTAGCGGGGGCCCAGGCGAGCAGTACTTC | CASSIPTSGGPGEQYF
TRBJ1-2 | TRBV28 | - | - | TGTGCCAGCACCGGGACCAGGGTCTATAGCTACACCTTC | CASTGTRVYSYTF
TRBJ1-5 | TRBV19 | - | - | TGTGCCAGTAGCACAGATTATAGCAATCAGCCCCAGCATTTT | CASSTDYSNQPQHF
TRBJ1-1 | TRBV7-2 | - | - | TGTGCCAGCAGCTGGGGACGGGGCACTGAAGCTTTCTTT | CASSWGRGTEAFF
TRBJ1-6 | TRBV6-5 | TRBD1 | - | TGTGCCAGCAGTTACGGGACAGGGGAACCTTCTCTCCACTTT | CASSYGTGEPSLHF
TRBJ1-1 | TRBV28 | - | - | TGTGCCAGTTCTCGGTCGGTGGGGGGCACTGAAGCTTTCTTT | CASSRSVGGTEAFF
TRBJ2-2 | TRBV25-1 | - | - | TGTGCCAGCAGGGCACCGGGCACCGGGGAGCTGTTTTTT | CASRAPGTGELFF
TRBJ2-7 | TRBV30 | TRBD1 | - | TGTGCCTGGAGTGTAACAGGGGGCAACGAGCAGTACTTC | CAWSVTGGNEQYF
TRBJ2-3 | TRBV6-5 | - | - | TGTGCCAGCAGTTACTCGATCTACGGGAGAGATACGCAGTATTTT | CASSYSIYGRDTQYF
TRBJ1-6 | TRBV5-6 | - | - | TGTGCCAGCAGCTTGAGACGTCTACGATCACCCCTCCACTTT | CASSLRRLRSPLHF
TRBJ2-5 | TRBV7-8 | - | - | TGTGCCAGCAGCTCCGGACTTGGGTGGGGAGAGACCCAGTACTTC | CASSSGLGWGETQYF
TRBJ1-1 | TRBV30 | - | - | TGTGCCCGGATGGGACGACTCCTCGGGAACACTGAAGCTTTCTTT | CARMGRLLGNTEAFF
TRBJ1-3 | TRBV4-1 | TRBD1 | - | TGCGCCAGCAGCCAGGCGGGGGGGACAGGGGTCTCTGGAAACACCATATATTTT | CASSQAGGTGVSGNTIYF
TRBJ2-5 | TRBV10-3 | TRBD2 | - | TGTGCCATCAGTCCCTCGGGACTAGCGGTTAAAGAGACCCAGTACTTC | CAISPSGLAVKETQYF
TRBJ1-1 | TRBV7-8 | - | - | TGTGCCAGCAGCTTAGAACGACGGGCAGTGGGAGCTTTCTTT | CASSLERRAVGAFF
TRBJ2-7 | TRBV5-1 | - | - | TGCGCCAGCAGCTTTGGAGGCAGGGCTGACGAGCAGTACTTC | CASSFGGRADEQYF